This T cell receptor (beta chain) was retrieved from a study of cytomegalovirus exposure and HLA in healthy donors. Study findings and constraints: A cluster of highly shared sequence variants was likely a sequencing artifact. Across all donors, roughly uniform sequencing depth was an assumption of the presence/absence analyses. The authors reported that TCR beta sequences could predict HLA-A and HLA-B alleles. These predictions were accurate for most subjects in the first cohort. The study carried out a later analysis of TCR beta sequences. It associated 16,951 of them with specific HLA alleles at a false discovery rate of 0.05.

PCR used 60 Vbeta primers and 13 Jbeta primers. TCRdb keeps only in-frame clones here, not all; method: immunoSEQ multiplex PCR. This table has approximately 54,000 clones, roughly 85% appearing once. With regard to this clone: No antigen is known for it.

The TCR originated in a woman aged 18-29 years in good health and CMV-seronegative. The source material was PBMCs.

CDR3 protein: CASSFGGQVTKAFF. Written as DNA, the CDR3 is TGTGCCAGCAGTTTCGGGGGACAGGTAACGAAGGCTTTCTTT. The J gene is TRBJ1-1, the V gene TRBV28; 8 positions match TRBD1. The CDR3 consists of 14 residues. The J segment lost 11 bases and the V segment lost 3 bases, leaving 11 bases of the junction unmatched. The V gene's germline CDR1 is MDHEN and CDR2 SYDVKM.